The TCR beta chain under discussion was sequenced for a study of shared clonotypes between healthy human individuals. Regarding the study as a whole: Non-shared clonotypes displayed generation probabilities falling below those of clonotypes present in all four donors. Rarefaction revealed incomplete sorted-subset sequencing despite large depth.

A note on this clone: Its specificity is not known.

Profiling relied on immunoSEQ multiplex PCR, and the TCRdb table lists in-frame clones only, not all of them. The profile shows roughly 2,300,000 clones, roughly 92% of them singletons. This CDR3 contains 15 residues. Between the trimmed V and J ends, which lost 3 bases and 8 bases, there was a span of 19 bases. CDR1 and CDR2 from the germline V gene are KGHSH and LQKENI. Sequences were obtained from naive CD4+ T cells from PBMCs. Subset here: CD45RA+ positively selected. This clonotype was sampled from a man younger than 35 in good health. Some clones in this sample may be carry-over from other donors' samples. The chain employs TRBV18 and TRBJ1-2, with D unclear. The chain's CDR3 is CASSPSPDSVRGYTF. The CDR3 DNA is TGTGCCAGCTCACCTTCGCCGGATTCCGTGCGGGGCTACACCTTC.